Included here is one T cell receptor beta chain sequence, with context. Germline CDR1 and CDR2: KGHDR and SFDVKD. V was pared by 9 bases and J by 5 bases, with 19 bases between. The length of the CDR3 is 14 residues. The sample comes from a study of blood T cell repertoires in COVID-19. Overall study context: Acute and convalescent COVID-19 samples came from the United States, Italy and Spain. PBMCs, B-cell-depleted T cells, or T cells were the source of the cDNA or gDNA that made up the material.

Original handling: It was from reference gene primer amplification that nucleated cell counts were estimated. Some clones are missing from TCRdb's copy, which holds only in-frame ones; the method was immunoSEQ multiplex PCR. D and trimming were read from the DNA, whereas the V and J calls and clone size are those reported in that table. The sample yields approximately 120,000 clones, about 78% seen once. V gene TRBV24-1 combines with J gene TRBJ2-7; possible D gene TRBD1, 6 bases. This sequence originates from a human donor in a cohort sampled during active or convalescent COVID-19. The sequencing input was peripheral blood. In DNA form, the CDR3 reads TGTGCCACCTCCGAAGGGGGAGCGGTCCACGAGCAGTACTTC. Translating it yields CATSEGGAVHEQYF.